Listed below are T cell receptor beta chains from one sample, sequenced in a study of blood T cell repertoires in COVID-19. Clones were read by immunoSEQ multiplex PCR, and TCRdb kept only the in-frame ones, dropping some. Of some 72,000 clones listed, around 90% are singletons. The sequencing input was peripheral blood. Receptor source: a man aged 50 to 60 with active COVID-19. The CDR3 runs from the conserved cysteine through the conserved F or W. D genes are given only for firm matches. Size tells how often a clone was seen (once, few, many) or the class of an expanded clone, and some rows leave it out.

size | J | D | V | CDR3 | DNA
NA | TRBJ1-5 | NA | TRBV19 | CASSIDRGISNQPQHF | TGTGCCAGTAGTATAGATAGAGGGATCAGCAATCAGCCCCAGCATTTT
NA | TRBJ2-1 | NA | TRBV24-1 | CATSPQGYNEQFF | TGTGCCACTTCCCCGCAGGGGTACAATGAGCAGTTCTTC
NA | TRBJ2-1 | TRBD2 | TRBV24-1 | CATSEGMTSGGARVNEQFF | TGTGCCACCAGTGAGGGGATGACTAGCGGGGGGGCTAGGGTGAATGAGCAGTTCTTC
NA | TRBJ2-5 | TRBD2 | TRBV10-2 | CASSSGLEGKTQYF | TGCGCCAGCAGTTCCGGACTAGAGGGAAAGACCCAGTACTTC
NA | TRBJ2-5 | NA | TRBV28 | CASSQPLGRAETQYF | TGTGCCAGCAGCCAACCCCTAGGTCGAGCGGAGACCCAGTACTTC
NA | TRBJ2-2 | TRBD2 | TRBV7-6 | CASSSTSGSHTGELFF | TGTGCCAGCAGCTCCACTAGCGGGAGTCATACCGGGGAGCTGTTTTTT
NA | TRBJ2-1 | TRBD2 | TRBV2 | CASKGLVSHNEQFF | TGTGCCAGCAAAGGACTAGTATCCCACAATGAGCAGTTCTTC
NA | TRBJ1-4 | TRBD1 | TRBV11-2 | CASSLGTGREKLFF | TGTGCCAGCAGCTTAGGGACAGGGAGGGAAAAACTGTTTTTT
NA | TRBJ1-2 | NA | TRBV2 | CASSKDNNYGYTF | TGTGCCAGCAGTAAAGATAATAACTATGGCTACACCTTC
NA | TRBJ1-1 | NA | TRBV10-1 | CASPGNTEAFF | TGCGCCAGTCCGGGGAACACTGAAGCTTTCTTT
NA | TRBJ1-2 | TRBD1 | TRBV10-3 | CAIRVRQGDLINYGYTF | TGTGCCATCAGAGTAAGGCAGGGGGATTTGATTAACTATGGCTACACCTTC
NA | TRBJ2-5 | TRBD2 | TRBV5-1 | CASSLPRTSGQYQETQYF | TGCGCCAGCAGCTTGCCCCGGACTAGCGGCCAGTACCAAGAGACCCAGTACTTC
NA | TRBJ2-7 | TRBD1 | TRBV10-3 | CAISPDRTGYRNEQYF | TGTGCCATCAGTCCAGACCGGACAGGCTACAGAAACGAGCAGTACTTC
NA | TRBJ1-2 | NA | TRBV27 | CASSFQGLSHYGYTF | TGTGCCAGCAGTTTCCAGGGGCTGTCGCACTATGGCTACACCTTC
NA | TRBJ1-1 | NA | TRBV28 | CASSAGRGSTEAFF | TGTGCCAGCAGTGCGGGGAGGGGATCGACTGAAGCTTTCTTT
NA | TRBJ2-7 | NA | TRBV4-3 | CASSTDPFSYEQYF | TGCGCCAGCAGCACAGACCCGTTCTCCTACGAGCAGTACTTC
NA | TRBJ1-5 | NA | TRBV10-2 | CASSERGRYQPQHF | TGCGCCAGCAGTGAGCGGGGTCGGTATCAGCCCCAGCATTTT
NA | TRBJ1-1 | TRBD1 | TRBV7-3 | CASSFGTGAISEAFF | TGTGCCAGCAGCTTCGGCACAGGGGCCATTTCTGAAGCTTTCTTT
NA | TRBJ2-7 | NA | TRBV6-5 | CARGAVSYEQYF | TGTGCCCGGGGGGCCGTCTCCTACGAGCAGTACTTC
once | TRBJ2-3 | TRBD2 | TRBV7-8 | CASSYEAGGDTQYF | TGTGCCAGCAGCTACGAGGCGGGGGGAGATACGCAGTATTTT
once | TRBJ2-3 | NA | TRBV7-2 | CASSFRGLESTQYF | TGTGCCAGCAGCTTTAGGGGTCTTGAAAGTACGCAGTATTTT
NA | TRBJ2-1 | NA | TRBV27 | CASSLEQGYYNEQFF | TGTGCCAGCAGTTTAGAACAGGGCTACTACAATGAGCAGTTCTTC